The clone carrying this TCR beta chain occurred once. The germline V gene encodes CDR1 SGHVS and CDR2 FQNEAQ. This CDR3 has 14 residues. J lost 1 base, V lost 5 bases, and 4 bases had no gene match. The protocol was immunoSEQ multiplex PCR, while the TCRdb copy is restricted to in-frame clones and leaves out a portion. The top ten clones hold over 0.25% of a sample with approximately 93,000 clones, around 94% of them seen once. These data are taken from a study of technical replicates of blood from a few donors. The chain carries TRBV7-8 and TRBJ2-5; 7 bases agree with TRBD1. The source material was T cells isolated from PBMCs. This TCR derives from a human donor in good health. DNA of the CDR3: TGTGCCAGCAGCCCGGCAGGGGGCCAAGAGACCCAGTACTTC. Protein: CASSPAGGQETQYF.